The clone carrying this T cell receptor beta chain was seen ten or more times. This CDR3 region has 15 residues. In germline, CDR1 is SNHLY, CDR2 FYNNEI. V shed 3 bases and J 2 bases; nucleotides not matched to a gene: 4. Molecular barcoded adaptors covering alpha/delta and beta/gamma chains were used on 400 ng RNA. TCRdb processed the reads anew with MiXCR; each CDR3 protein has one entry. Among more than 45,000 distinct CDR3 sequences listed, approximately 19% were seen once. The sample comes from a study of read filtering for tumor transcriptome and immune sequencing. This sequence was found in a donor at least 40 years old with multiple myeloma. Input material: a population of CD138-negative cells sorted from bone marrow. The chain uses TRBV2 and TRBJ2-5; TRBD2 matches at 9 bases. CDR3 sequence (DNA): TGTGCCAGCAGTGACGGCGCGGGAGGGCAAGAGACCCAGTACTTC. Translation: CASSDGAGGQETQYF. Complete variable domain (other parts from reference TRBV2 and TRBJ2-5): EPEVTQTPSHQVTQMGQEVILRCVPISNHLYFYWYRQILGQKVEFLVSFYNNEISEKSEIFDDQFSVERPDGSNFTLKIRSTKLEDSAMYFCASSDGAGGQETQYFGPGTRLLVL.